This is a list of T cell receptor beta chains from one sample in a study of CD8 T cells in Susac syndrome. One entry per CDR3 protein results from TCRdb running MiXCR on the immunoSEQ multiplex PCR reads. The sample lists approximately 150,000 distinct CDR3 sequences; roughly 94% were seen once. Input material: CD4+ T cells from PBMCs. The receptor set was obtained from a human donor in good health. CDR3s include the opening cysteine and the closing phenylalanine or tryptophan. The D gene is left open where the match is weak. Size is omitted from some rows. Given values are once, few, many or a class for expanded clones.

>TRBV11-2|TRBD1|TRBJ2-7|.
TGTGCCAGCAGGCCACCATCCGGACAGGGGTTTGCCTTGGACGAGCAGTACTTC
CASRPPSGQGFALDEQYF
>TRBV2|.|TRBJ1-2|.
TGTGCCAGCAGTGAAGCGCCCTCGCAGGGCTACACCTTC
CASSEAPSQGYTF
>TRBV19|.|TRBJ2-2|.
TGTGCCACCGAGGTAGGGACGGTCAACACCGGGGAGCTGTTTTTT
CATEVGTVNTGELFF
>TRBV5-1|TRBD2|TRBJ2-4|.
TGCGCCAGCAGCTCACGACTAGCGGGAGAGGAGTACTTC
CASSSRLAGEEYF
>TRBV20-1|.|TRBJ2-1|.
TGCAGTGCTAGCCAGGGAACTGGCAATGAGCAGTTCTTC
CSASQGTGNEQFF
>TRBV5-4|.|TRBJ2-7|.
TGTGCCAGCAGCTTCCAGGGTCCCTACGAGCAGTACTTC
CASSFQGPYEQYF
>TRBV6-5|.|TRBJ2-7|.
TGTGCCAGCAGTTACTCGGGGCAGGGCGGCTACGAGCAGTACTTC
CASSYSGQGGYEQYF
>TRBV29-1|.|TRBJ1-5|.
TGCAGCGTTGCAGTACGACAAATTCTTAATAGCAATCAGCCCCAGCATTTT
CSVAVRQILNSNQPQHF
>TRBV12-3/TRBV12-4|.|TRBJ2-3|.
TGTGCCAGCAGTTTTAGTTCCAGTCCAGATACGCAGTATTTT
CASSFSSSPDTQYF
>TRBV20-1|.|TRBJ2-2|once
TGCAGTGCTAGGAAGACCAATACCGGGGAGCTGTTTTTT
CSARKTNTGELFF
>TRBV29-1|.|TRBJ2-2|.
TGCAGCGTTGAAGGGGGGCTTGGGACCGGGGAGCTGTTTTTT
CSVEGGLGTGELFF
>TRBV2|.|TRBJ2-7|.
TGTGCCAGCAGCCTGGGATCCGCTGACTACGAGCAGTACTTC
CASSLGSADYEQYF
>TRBV5-1|TRBD2|TRBJ2-1|.
TGCGCCAGCAGTTATTCCCGGGGACTAGTCTACAATGAGCAGTTCTTC
CASSYSRGLVYNEQFF
>TRBV11-2|.|TRBJ2-7|few
TGTGCCAGCAGCTTAGTCGGACTCCCAAACTCCTACGAGCAGTACTTC
CASSLVGLPNSYEQYF
>TRBV30|.|TRBJ1-2|.
TGTGCCTGGACGGGTCGATCTAACTATGGCTACACCTTC
CAWTGRSNYGYTF
>TRBV5-1|TRBD1|TRBJ1-1|.
TGCGCCAGCCGAGTACAGGGGGCTGTGGCTGAAGCTTTCTTT
CASRVQGAVAEAFF
>TRBV15|.|TRBJ1-4|.
TGTGCCACCAGTTCTAACGGGGGGCTGGGTGAAAAACTGTTTTTT
CATSSNGGLGEKLFF
>TRBV27|TRBD2|TRBJ2-3|.
TGTGCCAGCACGCCGCAGGGACTAGCGGGCGTCACAGATACGCAGTATTTT
CASTPQGLAGVTDTQYF
>TRBV18|TRBD2|TRBJ2-7|.
TGTGCCAGCTCACCACCGAGCGGGGGCTCCTACGAGCAGTACTTC
CASSPPSGGSYEQYF
>TRBV15|TRBD1|TRBJ1-1|once
TGTGCCACCAGCAGAGATCTGGACAGGGGGTCGAGGGGCACTGAAGCTTTCTTT
CATSRDLDRGSRGTEAFF
>TRBV13|TRBD1|TRBJ2-5|.
TGTGCCAGCTATAGCCGTGGCAGGGGGCAAGAGACCCAGTACTTC
CASYSRGRGQETQYF
>TRBV19|TRBD1|TRBJ2-7|.
TGTGCCACAGGGGGCGGCGGGTACGAGCAGTACTTC
CATGGGGYEQYF
>TRBV2|TRBD1|TRBJ2-1|.
TGTGCCAGCAGTCTTACCGGGACAGGGGCGGATGAGCAGTTCTTC
CASSLTGTGADEQFF
>TRBV20-1|.|TRBJ2-7|.
TGCAGTGCCACCAAGGGTTCCCCCTACGAGCAGTACTTC
CSATKGSPYEQYF
>TRBV15|.|TRBJ1-2|.
TGTGCCACTCGAAGGACAGACGCCCTATGGACCTTC
CATRRTDALWTF
>TRBV6-6|TRBD1|TRBJ2-7|.
TGTGCCAGCAGACGACAGGGGTACGAGCAGTACTTC
CASRRQGYEQYF
>TRBV7-8|.|TRBJ1-5|.
TGTGCCAGCAGCTCCAGGTTCGGGGATAGCAATCAGCCCCAGCATTTT
CASSSRFGDSNQPQHF
>TRBV5-1|.|TRBJ1-1|.
TGCGCCAGCAGCTTGGACTCTCGGACGAACACTGAAGCTTTCTTT
CASSLDSRTNTEAFF
>TRBV10-3|.|TRBJ2-7|.
TGTGCCATCAGGGGGGCCTACGAGCAGTACTTC
CAIRGAYEQYF
>TRBV13|TRBD2|TRBJ2-1|.
TGTGCCAGCAGCCCCCAAAACAGCGGGAGGCCCAATGAGCAGTTCTTC
CASSPQNSGRPNEQFF
>TRBV18|.|TRBJ2-6|.
TGTGCCAGCTCACGCCGGACAGAAAAGTCTGGGGCCAACGTCCTGACTTTC
CASSRRTEKSGANVLTF
>TRBV20-1|.|TRBJ1-2|.
TGCAGTGCTAGAGATCAGTACGGAGACTATGGCTACACCTTC
CSARDQYGDYGYTF
>TRBV7-9|.|TRBJ2-7|.
TGTGCCAGCAGCTTAGAGTTTTACGAGCAGTACTTC
CASSLEFYEQYF
>TRBV29-1|TRBD2|TRBJ2-6|.
TGCAGCGTTGTGGGGGGGACCACTGGGGCCAACGTCCTGACTTTC
CSVVGGTTGANVLTF
>TRBV30|.|TRBJ1-4|.
TGTGCCTGGAGACAGGAAAAACTGTTTTTT
CAWRQEKLFF
>TRBV5-4|TRBD2|TRBJ2-7|.
TGTGCCAGCAGCTTGAGAACTAGCGGTTTCCTCGAGCAGTACTTC
CASSLRTSGFLEQYF
>TRBV18|.|TRBJ2-7|few
TGTGCCAGCTCACGTGAGAGGTACGAGCAGTACTTC
CASSRERYEQYF
>TRBV11-2|.|TRBJ1-1|.
TGTGCCAGCAGCGTGGGCCTAATCGAGGGCGTCGAAGCTTTCTTT
CASSVGLIEGVEAFF
>TRBV2|.|TRBJ2-3|once
TGTGCCAGCAGTGGGTTGCAGGGAAACACAGATACGCAGTATTTT
CASSGLQGNTDTQYF